The 2 T cell receptor beta chains reported below all come from one sample, sequenced in a study of T cells in Graves' hyperthyroidism and ophthalmopathy. Amplification yielded TCR beta CDR3 regions, with RNA transcripts as the source. The HTBI primer set was used in a first-round RT-PCR of the TCR CDR3. TCRdb reprocessed the multiplex PCR reads with MiXCR, giving one entry per CDR3 protein. The sample records approximately 400,000 distinct CDR3 sequences, 15% to 19% being singletons. Sequencing was carried out using blood. The receptors stem from a woman in her late teens or twenties with Graves' hyperthyroidism.

This chain joins TRBV20-1 and TRBJ2-7; tentatively, D is TRBD2 (5 bases). V lost 6 bases and J lost 4, with 19 bases in between. Germline V CDR1 and CDR2: DFQATT, SNEGSKA (reference sequence). The CDR3 length is 14 residues. The chain's CDR3 is CSAPIRGRGYEQYF. CDR3 nucleotides: TGCAGTGCCCCTATCCGGGGAAGAGGTTACGAGCAGTACTTC.

The chain carries TRBV11-1 and TRBJ1-6, with D unclear. The V end lost 2 bases, the J end lost 6 bases, and 8 bases lay between the germline ends. Germline V gene data show CDR1 as SGHAT and CDR2 as FQDESV (reference sequence). The CDR3 has 14 amino acids. This CDR3 is CASSLPGSNSPLHF. The CDR3 DNA reads as TGTGCCAGCAGCTTACCGGGGTCTAATTCACCCCTCCACTTT.